Below are 18 T cell receptor beta chains sequenced from a single sample in a study of T-cell reconstitution after alpha-beta-depleted transplantation in children. The authors prepared the TCRbeta library with unique molecular identifiers. TCRdb fed the PCR reads into MiXCR, producing one record per CDR3 protein. The sample holds some 590,000 distinct CDR3 sequences, about 10% seen once. The sequencing here drew on PBMCs from the stem cell graft donor, taken from the stem cell graft. These receptors came from a human donor who donated a stem cell graft to a child with acute myeloid leukemia.

The table lists this clonotype with a few counts. The rearrangement joins TRBV29-1 to TRBJ2-1; 15 positions match TRBD2. The CDR3 is made up of 14 amino acids. J was trimmed by 6 bases and V by 7 bases; bases with no gene match: 4. Per germline, CDR1 SQVTM and CDR2 ANQGSEA. This chain's CDR3 is CSAGLAGGLNEQFF. DNA of the CDR3: TGCAGCGCAGGACTAGCGGGAGGGCTCAATGAGCAGTTCTTC.

With respect to this clonotype: A much larger clone lies a single base off, so this may be a read error. The rearrangement joins TRBV7-3 to TRBJ2-1, with D unclear. Per the germline V gene, CDR1 is SGHTA and CDR2 is FQGTGA. The CDR3 has 12 amino acids. This chain's CDR3 is CASSLYPDEQLF. The DNA for the CDR3 is TGTGCCAGCAGCTTATACCCCGATGAGCAGTTGTTC.

The chain recombines TRBV3-1 with TRBJ2-2, with D perhaps matching TRBD2 (6 bases). The V end lost 0 bases, the J end lost 1 base, and 6 bases lay between the germline ends. Germline V CDR1 and CDR2: LGHDT, YNNKEL (reference sequence). The CDR3 is 15 amino acids. The CDR3 DNA reads TGTGCCAGCAGCCAAGAAGCGGGGAACACCGGGGAGCTGTTTTTT. It is translated as CASSQEAGNTGELFF.

V gene TRBV6-1 combines with J gene TRBJ2-1; 8 nucleotides agree with TRBD1. The V segment lost 7 bases and the J segment 4 bases; nucleotides outside the gene matches: 9. CDR3 length: 15 amino acids. In germline, CDR1 is MNHNS, CDR2 SASEGT. The CDR3 nucleotides read TGTGCCAGCACCCCGGACAGGGAACTTTACAATGAGCAGTTCTTC. Translating it yields CASTPDRELYNEQFF.

This chain links TRBV7-8 with TRBJ2-3; 8 bases map to TRBD2. Per the germline V gene, CDR1 is SGHVS and CDR2 is FQNEAQ. The length of the CDR3 is 16 residues. With V trimmed by 2 bases and J by 3 bases, 7 bases remained unmatched. This CDR3 is CASSLKSGGPTDTQYF. The CDR3, as DNA: TGTGCCAGCAGCTTAAAGTCGGGAGGGCCTACAGATACGCAGTATTTT.

This clonotype was counted ten times or more. This rearrangement joins TRBV28 to TRBJ2-7; TRBD2 aligns across 10 bases. Trimming cost V 10 bases and J 6 bases; bases outside gene matches: 15. Germline V CDR1 and CDR2: MDHEN, SYDVKM. The CDR3 totals 15 residues. The CDR3 nucleotides are TGTGCCATCAGGCGGTCACTAGCGGGGAAGGGCGAGCAGTACTTC. Encoded protein: CAIRRSLAGKGEQYF.

A few counts support this clonotype. The genes are TRBV28 and TRBJ1-2; D is undetermined. The germline gives CDR1 MDHEN, CDR2 SYDVKM. Deletions cut 6 bases from V and 3 bases from J, with 8 bases between. The CDR3 covers 12 residues. CDR3 nucleotides: TGTGCCAGCAGCCTAGTAGACTATGGCTACACCTTC. Translation: CASSLVDYGYTF.

This clonotype was seen many times. The chain has TRBV10-3 and TRBJ2-5; D uncertain. The length of the CDR3 is 13 residues. The V gene's germline CDR1 is ENHRY and CDR2 SYGVKD. V lost 0 bases, J lost 4 bases, and 6 bases lay in between. For the CDR3, the DNA is TGTGCCATCAGTGAGTCGTCGAGAGAGACCCAGTACTTC. Protein: CAISESSRETQYF.

This clonotype showed up many times. The chain has TRBV6-5 and TRBJ1-2; 8 bases map to TRBD1. CDR3 length equals 17 residues. Germline lookup yields CDR1 MNHEY and CDR2 SVGAGI. J lost 2 bases, V lost 7 bases, and 15 bases had no gene match. The CDR3 nucleotides read TGTGCCAGCATCGAGAGAAACCGACAGGGGCCCAACTATGGCTACACCTTC. Its protein is CASIERNRQGPNYGYTF.

The rearrangement joins TRBV20-1 to TRBJ2-5; perhaps TRBD2 as D (6 bases). The germline CDR1 and CDR2 sequences are DFQATT and SNEGSKA (reference sequence). This CDR3 contains 15 residues. Trimming removed 0 bases at V and 2 bases at J, with 13 bases between. The chain's CDR3 is CSARDLSGHQETQYF. The CDR3 bases are TGCAGTGCTAGAGACCTGAGCGGGCATCAAGAGACCCAGTACTTC.

At least ten counts were recorded for this clonotype. V usage is TRBV7-9 and J usage is TRBJ2-7, with TRBD1 matching 9 bases. Germline V gives CDR1 SEHNR, CDR2 FQNEAQ (reference sequence). V dropped 1 base and J dropped 2; count of bases not matched to a gene: 3. The CDR3 extends over 15 amino acids. This chain's CDR3 is CASSLDRQGAYEQYF. The DNA of the CDR3 is TGTGCCAGCAGCTTAGACAGACAGGGGGCCTACGAGCAGTACTTC.

This clonotype has more than one count but fewer than ten. V is TRBV20-1 and J is TRBJ1-5; no clear D gene. Trimming took 0 bases from V and 7 from J, leaving 13 bases between them. Germline CDR1 is DFQATT and CDR2 is SNEGSKA (reference sequence). The CDR3 has 14 residues. The CDR3 region has the DNA TGCAGTGCTAGAGATCCCGCATCCCTACAGCCCCAGCATTTT. Amino acids: CSARDPASLQPQHF.

This chain links TRBV29-1 with TRBJ1-1, with D unresolved. Germline CDR1 SQVTM, CDR2 ANQGSEA. This CDR3 has 11 amino acids. Trimming took 8 bases from V and 10 from J, leaving 17 bases between them. The CDR3 region has the DNA TGCAGCTCCGGGTATGGGGATTCAGCTTTCTTT. Protein product: CSSGYGDSAFF.

This clonotype was recorded many times. The V and J genes are TRBV9 and TRBJ2-7; TRBD2 is a possible D gene (5 bases). Germline V gene data show CDR1 as SGDLS and CDR2 as YYNGEE. CDR3 length equals 15 residues. V lost 2 bases to trimming and J lost 6 bases, with 18 bases between them. The CDR3: CASSVGSGLTSEQYF. Here the CDR3 DNA reads TGTGCCAGCAGCGTGGGGAGCGGTCTCACATCCGAGCAGTACTTC.

This clonotype was counted ten times or more. This chain's CDR3 is CASSLQGHNEQFF. The CDR3 DNA sequence: TGTGCCAGCAGCTTACAGGGGCACAATGAGCAGTTCTTC. The J gene is TRBJ2-1, the V gene TRBV11-2; TRBD1 might be the D (6 bases). There are 13 residues in the CDR3. The germline CDR1 and CDR2 sequences are SGHAT and FQNNGV. The V end was cut by 2 bases, the J end by 5 bases, with 7 bases between.

This clonotype was counted many times. A much larger clone lies one base from this, so it may be a read error. This chain joins TRBV29-1 and TRBJ2-3; D unclear. The CDR3 is 12 residues long. The germline CDR1 and CDR2 sequences are SQVTM and ANQGSEA. The V and J ends lost 3 bases and 1 base respectively, with 5 bases between them. The CDR3 bases are TGCAGCGTTGATATTGGCACAGATACGCAGTATTTT. Its protein is CSVDIGTDTQYF.

The chain couples TRBV7-6 to TRBJ1-1, with D uncertain. This CDR3 contains 15 residues. Germline CDR1 reads SGHVS; CDR2 reads FNYEAQ. Trimming removed 5 bases at V and 5 bases at J, with 18 bases between. CDR3 coding DNA: TGTGCCAGCAGCCGACCGGGAAAGTTCACAACTGAAGCTTTCTTT. It specifies CASSRPGKFTTEAFF.

This chain connects TRBV18 to TRBJ1-5; D is unresolved. The V gene lost 3 bases and the J gene lost 7 bases, with 10 bases spanning the gap. In germline, CDR1 is KGHSH, CDR2 LQKENI. The CDR3 totals 13 residues. CDR3 region: CASSPDGGQPQHF. The DNA for the CDR3 is TGTGCCAGCTCACCTGACGGAGGCCAGCCCCAGCATTTT.